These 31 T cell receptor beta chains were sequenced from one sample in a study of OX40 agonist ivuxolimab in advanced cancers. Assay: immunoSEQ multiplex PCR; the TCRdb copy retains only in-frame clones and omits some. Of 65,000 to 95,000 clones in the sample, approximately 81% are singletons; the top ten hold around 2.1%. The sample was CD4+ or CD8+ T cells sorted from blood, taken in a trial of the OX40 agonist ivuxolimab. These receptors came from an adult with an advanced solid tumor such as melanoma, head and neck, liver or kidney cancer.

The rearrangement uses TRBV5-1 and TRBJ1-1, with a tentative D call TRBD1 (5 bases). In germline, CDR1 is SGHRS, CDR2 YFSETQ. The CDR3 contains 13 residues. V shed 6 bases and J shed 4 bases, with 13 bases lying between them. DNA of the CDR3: TGCGCCAGCACCAAGGGGTCCGGCACTGAAGCTTTCTTT. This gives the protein CASTKGSGTEAFF.

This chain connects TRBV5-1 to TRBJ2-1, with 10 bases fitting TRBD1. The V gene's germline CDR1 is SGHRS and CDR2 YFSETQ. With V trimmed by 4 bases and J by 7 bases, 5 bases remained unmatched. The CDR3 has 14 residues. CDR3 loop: CASSKGQGGNEQFF. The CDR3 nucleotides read TGCGCCAGCAGCAAAGGACAGGGGGGGAATGAGCAGTTCTTC.

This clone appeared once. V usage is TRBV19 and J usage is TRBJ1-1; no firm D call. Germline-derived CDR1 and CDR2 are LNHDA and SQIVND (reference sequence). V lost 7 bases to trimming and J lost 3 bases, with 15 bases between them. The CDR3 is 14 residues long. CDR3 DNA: TGTGCCAGTAACTGGGGAGGGAGGGACACTGAAGCTTTCTTT. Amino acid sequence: CASNWGGRDTEAFF.

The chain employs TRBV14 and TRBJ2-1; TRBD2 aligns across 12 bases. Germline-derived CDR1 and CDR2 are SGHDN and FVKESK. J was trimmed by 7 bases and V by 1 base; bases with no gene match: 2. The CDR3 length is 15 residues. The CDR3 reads CASSQAGLAGNEQFF. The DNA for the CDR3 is TGTGCCAGCAGCCAAGCGGGACTAGCGGGTAATGAGCAGTTCTTC.

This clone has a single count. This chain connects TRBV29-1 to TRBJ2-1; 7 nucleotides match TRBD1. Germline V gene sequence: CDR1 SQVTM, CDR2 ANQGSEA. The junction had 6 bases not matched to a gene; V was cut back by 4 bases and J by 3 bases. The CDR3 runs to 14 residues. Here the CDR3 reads CSVGDRAIYNEQFF. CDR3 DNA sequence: TGCAGCGTTGGTGACAGGGCCATCTACAATGAGCAGTTCTTC.

The CDR3 here is CASSLSRADNEKLFF. In nucleotides, the CDR3 is TGTGCCAGCAGTTTGTCCCGGGCAGATAATGAAAAACTGTTTTTT. The rearrangement links TRBV27 to TRBJ1-4; D ambiguous. Deletions cut 3 bases from V and 4 bases from J, with 12 bases between. The germline gives CDR1 MNHEY, CDR2 SMNVEV (reference sequence). The CDR3 spans 15 residues.

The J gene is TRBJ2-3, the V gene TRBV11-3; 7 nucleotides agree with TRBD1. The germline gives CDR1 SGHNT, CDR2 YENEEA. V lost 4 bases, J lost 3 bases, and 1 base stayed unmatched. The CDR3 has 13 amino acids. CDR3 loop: CASSSTGTDTQYF. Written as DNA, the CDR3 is TGTGCCAGCAGCTCGACAGGGACAGATACGCAGTATTTT. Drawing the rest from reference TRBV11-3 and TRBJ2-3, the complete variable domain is EAGVVQSPRYKIIEKKQPVAFWCNPISGHNTLYWYLQNLGQGPELLIRYENEEAVDDSQLPKDRFSAERLKGVDSTLKIQPAELGDSAVYLCASSSTGTDTQYFGPGTRLTVL.

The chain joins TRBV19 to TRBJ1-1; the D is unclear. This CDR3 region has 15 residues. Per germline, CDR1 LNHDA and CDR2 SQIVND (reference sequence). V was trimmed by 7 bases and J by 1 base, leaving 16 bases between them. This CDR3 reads CASNTGDMQNTEAFF. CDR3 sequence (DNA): TGTGCCAGTAATACGGGTGACATGCAGAACACTGAAGCTTTCTTT.

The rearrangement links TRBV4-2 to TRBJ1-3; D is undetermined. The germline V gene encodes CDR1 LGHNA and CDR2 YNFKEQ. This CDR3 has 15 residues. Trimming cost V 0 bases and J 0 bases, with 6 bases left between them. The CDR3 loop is CASSQDPTSGNTIYF. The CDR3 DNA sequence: TGTGCCAGCAGCCAAGATCCCACCTCTGGAAACACCATATATTTT.

This CDR3 reads CASSLAGGGYGYTF. The CDR3 DNA follows: TGTGCCAGCAGCTTAGCAGGGGGCGGCTATGGCTACACCTTC. The V gene is TRBV7-2, the J gene TRBJ1-2; 7 bases are a match to TRBD1. The CDR3 loop spans 14 amino acids. The germline CDR1 and CDR2 sequences are SGHTA and FQGNSA. Unmatched junction bases numbered 2, after V lost 0 bases and J lost 4 bases. Full variable domain (outside the CDR3, taken from reference TRBV7-2 and TRBJ1-2): GAGVSQSPSNKVTEKGKDVELRCDPISGHTALYWYRQSLGQGLEFLIYFQGNSAPDKSGLPSDRFSAERTGGSVSTLTIQRTQQEDSAVYLCASSLAGGGYGYTFGSGTRLTVV.

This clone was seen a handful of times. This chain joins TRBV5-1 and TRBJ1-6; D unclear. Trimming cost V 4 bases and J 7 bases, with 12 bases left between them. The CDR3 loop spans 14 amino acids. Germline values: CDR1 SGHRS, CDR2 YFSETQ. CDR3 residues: CASSQGPGNSPLHF. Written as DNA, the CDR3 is TGCGCCAGCAGCCAAGGACCGGGAAATTCACCCCTCCACTTT.

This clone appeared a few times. The CDR3 reads CSVTQSRTVLYEQYF. Here the CDR3 DNA reads TGCAGCGTTACCCAATCCAGGACAGTGCTATACGAGCAGTACTTC. The genes are TRBV29-1 and TRBJ2-7; tentative D call: TRBD1 (6 bases). The V and J ends lost 5 bases and 4 bases respectively, with 21 bases between them. Germline CDR1 SQVTM, CDR2 ANQGSEA. The CDR3 has 15 amino acids.

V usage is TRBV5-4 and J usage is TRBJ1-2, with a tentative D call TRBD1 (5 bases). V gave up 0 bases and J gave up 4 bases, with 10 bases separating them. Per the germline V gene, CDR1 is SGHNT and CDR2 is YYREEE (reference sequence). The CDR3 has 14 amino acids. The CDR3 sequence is CASSLDQGSYGYTF. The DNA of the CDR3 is TGTGCCAGCAGCTTGGATCAGGGTAGCTATGGCTACACCTTC.

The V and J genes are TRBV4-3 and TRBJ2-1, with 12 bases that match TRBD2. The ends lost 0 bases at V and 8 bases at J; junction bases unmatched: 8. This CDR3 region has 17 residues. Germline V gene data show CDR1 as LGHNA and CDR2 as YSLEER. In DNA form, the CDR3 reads TGCGCCAGCAGCCAAGAAGCTAGCGGGGGGGCGTTATATGAGCAGTTCTTC. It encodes CASSQEASGGALYEQFF.

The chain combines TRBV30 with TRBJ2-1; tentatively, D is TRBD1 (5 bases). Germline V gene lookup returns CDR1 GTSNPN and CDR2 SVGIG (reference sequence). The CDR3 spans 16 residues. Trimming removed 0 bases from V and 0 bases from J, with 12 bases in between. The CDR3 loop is CAWSVLRGTSYNEQFF. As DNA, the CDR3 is TGTGCCTGGAGTGTACTTAGGGGAACCTCCTACAATGAGCAGTTCTTC.

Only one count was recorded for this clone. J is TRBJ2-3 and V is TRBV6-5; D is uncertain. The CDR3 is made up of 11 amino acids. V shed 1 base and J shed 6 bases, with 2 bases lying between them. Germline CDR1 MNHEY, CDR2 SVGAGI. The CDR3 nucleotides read TGTGCCAGCAGTTACTGGGATACGCAGTATTTT. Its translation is CASSYWDTQYF.

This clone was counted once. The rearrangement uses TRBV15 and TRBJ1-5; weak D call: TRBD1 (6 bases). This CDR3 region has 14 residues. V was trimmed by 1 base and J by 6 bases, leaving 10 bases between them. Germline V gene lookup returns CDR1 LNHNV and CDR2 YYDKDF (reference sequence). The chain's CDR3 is CATSRVGAGQPQHF. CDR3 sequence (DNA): TGTGCCACCAGCAGAGTGGGGGCGGGTCAGCCCCAGCATTTT.

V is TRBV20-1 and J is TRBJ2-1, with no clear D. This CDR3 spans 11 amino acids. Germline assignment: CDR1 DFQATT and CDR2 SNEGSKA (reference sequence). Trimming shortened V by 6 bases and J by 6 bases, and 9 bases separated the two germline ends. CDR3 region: CSAPQVNEQFF. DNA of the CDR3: TGCAGTGCCCCGCAGGTCAATGAGCAGTTCTTC.

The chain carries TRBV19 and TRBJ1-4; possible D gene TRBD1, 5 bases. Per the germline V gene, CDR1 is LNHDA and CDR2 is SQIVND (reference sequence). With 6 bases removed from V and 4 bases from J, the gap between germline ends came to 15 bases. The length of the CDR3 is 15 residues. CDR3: CASSPGRFNNEKLFF. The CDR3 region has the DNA TGTGCCAGTAGCCCGGGACGGTTCAATAATGAAAAACTGTTTTTT.

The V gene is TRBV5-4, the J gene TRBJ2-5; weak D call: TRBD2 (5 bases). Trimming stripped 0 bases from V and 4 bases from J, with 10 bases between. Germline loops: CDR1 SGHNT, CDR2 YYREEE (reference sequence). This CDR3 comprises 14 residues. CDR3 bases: TGTGCCAGCAGCTTGGCCGGGGTTCCAGAGACCCAGTACTTC. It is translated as CASSLAGVPETQYF.

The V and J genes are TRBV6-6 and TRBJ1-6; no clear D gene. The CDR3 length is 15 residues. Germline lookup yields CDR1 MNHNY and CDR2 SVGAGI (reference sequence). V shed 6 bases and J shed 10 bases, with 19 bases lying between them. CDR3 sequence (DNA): TGTGCCAGCAGCCCCAATGCCGGAGGTTTATCACCCCTCCACTTT. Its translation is CASSPNAGGLSPLHF.

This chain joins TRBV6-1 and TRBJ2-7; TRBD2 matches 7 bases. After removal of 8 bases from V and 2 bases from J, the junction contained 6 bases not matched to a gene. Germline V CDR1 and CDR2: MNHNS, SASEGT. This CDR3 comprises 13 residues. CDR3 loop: CASLGTSAYEQYF. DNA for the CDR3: TGTGCCAGCCTAGGAACTAGCGCCTACGAGCAGTACTTC.

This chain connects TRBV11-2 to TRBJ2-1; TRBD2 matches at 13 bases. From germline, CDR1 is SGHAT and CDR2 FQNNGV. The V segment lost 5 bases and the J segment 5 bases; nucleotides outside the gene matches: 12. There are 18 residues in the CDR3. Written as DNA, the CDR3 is TGTGCCAGCAGCCGTGGACTAGCGGGAGTTGGGGCGCACAATGAGCAGTTCTTC. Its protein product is CASSRGLAGVGAHNEQFF.

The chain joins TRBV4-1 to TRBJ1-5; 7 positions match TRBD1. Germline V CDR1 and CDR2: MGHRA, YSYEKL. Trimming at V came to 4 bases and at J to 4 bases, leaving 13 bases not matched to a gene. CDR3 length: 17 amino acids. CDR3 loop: CASSLDRGQLRNQPQHF. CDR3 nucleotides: TGCGCCAGCAGCCTTGACCGGGGACAGCTTAGAAATCAGCCCCAGCATTTT.

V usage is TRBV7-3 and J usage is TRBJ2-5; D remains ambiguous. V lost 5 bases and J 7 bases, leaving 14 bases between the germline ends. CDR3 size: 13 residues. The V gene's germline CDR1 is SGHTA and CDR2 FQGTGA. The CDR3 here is CASSPTGPGTQYF. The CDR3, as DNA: TGTGCCAGCAGCCCGACGGGCCCGGGGACCCAGTACTTC.

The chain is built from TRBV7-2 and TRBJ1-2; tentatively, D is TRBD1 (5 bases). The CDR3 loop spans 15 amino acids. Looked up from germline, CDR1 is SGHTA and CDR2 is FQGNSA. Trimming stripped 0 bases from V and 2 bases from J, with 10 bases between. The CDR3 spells CASSLASSGNYGYTF. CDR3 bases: TGTGCCAGCAGCTTAGCTTCCTCAGGGAACTATGGCTACACCTTC.

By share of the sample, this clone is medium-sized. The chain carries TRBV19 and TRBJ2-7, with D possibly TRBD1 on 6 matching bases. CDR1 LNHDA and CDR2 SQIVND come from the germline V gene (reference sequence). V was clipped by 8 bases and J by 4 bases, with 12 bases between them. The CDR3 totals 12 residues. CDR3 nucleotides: TGTGCCAGTGGCAGGGGAGAATACGAGCAGTACTTC. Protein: CASGRGEYEQYF.

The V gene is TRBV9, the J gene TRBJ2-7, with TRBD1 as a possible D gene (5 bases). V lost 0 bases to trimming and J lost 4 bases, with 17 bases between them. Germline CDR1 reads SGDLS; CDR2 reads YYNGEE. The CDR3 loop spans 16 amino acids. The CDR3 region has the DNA TGTGCCAGCAGCGTAGGCCCAGGGCCCCAAACTTACGAGCAGTACTTC. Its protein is CASSVGPGPQTYEQYF.

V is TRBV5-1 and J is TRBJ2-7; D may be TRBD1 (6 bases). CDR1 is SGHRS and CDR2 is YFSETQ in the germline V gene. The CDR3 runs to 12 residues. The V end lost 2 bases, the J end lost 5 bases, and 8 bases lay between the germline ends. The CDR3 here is CASSFGQNEQYF. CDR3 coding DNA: TGCGCCAGCAGCTTTGGACAGAACGAGCAGTACTTC.

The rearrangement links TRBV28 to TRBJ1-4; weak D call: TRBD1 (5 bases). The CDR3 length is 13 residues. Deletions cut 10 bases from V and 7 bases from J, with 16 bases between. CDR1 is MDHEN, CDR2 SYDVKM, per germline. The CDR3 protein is CAICSGTLEKLFF. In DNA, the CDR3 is TGTGCCATCTGTTCCGGGACGCTTGAAAAACTGTTTTTT.

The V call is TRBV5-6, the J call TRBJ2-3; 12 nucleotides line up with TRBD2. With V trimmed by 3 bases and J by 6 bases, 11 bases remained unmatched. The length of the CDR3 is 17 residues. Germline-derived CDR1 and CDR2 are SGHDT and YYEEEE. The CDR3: CASSWYRLAGERDTQYF. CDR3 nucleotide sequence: TGTGCCAGCAGCTGGTACCGACTAGCGGGAGAGAGGGATACGCAGTATTTT.